Listed below are T cell receptor beta chains from one sample, sequenced in a study of blood T cell repertoires in COVID-19. The repertoire was sequenced with immunoSEQ multiplex PCR; TCRdb's copy has only in-frame clones and lacks some. The table records roughly 77,000 clones, 60% to 80% of them present only once. The specimen was peripheral blood. The receptors derive from a human donor in a cohort sampled during active COVID-19. The CDR3 runs from the conserved cysteine through the conserved F or W. D genes are given only for firm matches. Where a row states a size, it is once, few, many or the class of an expanded clone; other rows omit it.

clone size: .
D gene: .
V gene: TRBV3-1/TRBV3-2
J gene: TRBJ2-2
CDR3 protein: CASSQGPGELFF
CDR3 DNA: TGTGCCAGCAGCCAGGGGCCCGGGGAGCTGTTTTTT

clone size: .
D gene: .
V gene: TRBV18
J gene: TRBJ1-4
CDR3 protein: CASSRDQRGEKLFF
CDR3 DNA: TGTGCCAGCTCACGGGATCAGCGGGGTGAAAAACTGTTTTTT

clone size: .
D gene: TRBD1
V gene: TRBV28
J gene: TRBJ2-1
CDR3 protein: CASSLPTGGREQFF
CDR3 DNA: TGTGCCAGCAGCCTTCCCACAGGGGGGCGAGAGCAGTTCTTC

clone size: .
D gene: .
V gene: TRBV11-3
J gene: TRBJ1-1
CDR3 protein: CASSPRAGTEAFF
CDR3 DNA: TGTGCCAGCAGCCCGAGGGCGGGCACTGAAGCTTTCTTT

clone size: .
D gene: .
V gene: TRBV10-3
J gene: TRBJ2-2
CDR3 protein: CAITGGPQAGELFF
CDR3 DNA: TGTGCCATCACAGGCGGACCACAGGCCGGGGAGCTGTTTTTT

clone size: once
D gene: .
V gene: TRBV7-3
J gene: TRBJ2-3
CDR3 protein: CASSPPGVNTQYF
CDR3 DNA: TGTGCCAGCAGCCCCCCGGGAGTAAATACGCAGTATTTT

clone size: .
D gene: TRBD1
V gene: TRBV25-1
J gene: TRBJ2-7
CDR3 protein: CASSVGTGTGFSEQYF
CDR3 DNA: TGTGCCAGCAGTGTAGGAACCGGGACAGGTTTTTCCGAGCAGTACTTC

clone size: .
D gene: .
V gene: TRBV24-1
J gene: TRBJ2-5
CDR3 protein: CATSDAPDTQETQYF
CDR3 DNA: TGTGCCACCAGTGACGCCCCAGATACCCAAGAGACCCAGTACTTC

clone size: .
D gene: .
V gene: TRBV7-2
J gene: TRBJ2-7
CDR3 protein: CASSLVQGSYEQYF
CDR3 DNA: TGTGCCAGCAGCTTAGTCCAGGGATCCTACGAGCAGTACTTC

clone size: few
D gene: TRBD1
V gene: TRBV24-1
J gene: TRBJ2-7
CDR3 protein: CATSDPGTGVYF
CDR3 DNA: TGTGCCACCAGTGATCCTGGGACAGGGGTTTACTTC

clone size: .
D gene: .
V gene: TRBV5-6
J gene: TRBJ1-5
CDR3 protein: CASSFRANQPQHF
CDR3 DNA: TGTGCCAGCAGCTTCAGGGCTAATCAGCCCCAGCATTTT

clone size: few
D gene: TRBD2
V gene: TRBV7-2
J gene: TRBJ2-7
CDR3 protein: CASSPGGGNSEQYF
CDR3 DNA: TGTGCCAGCAGCCCGGGGGGGGGCAACAGCGAGCAGTACTTC

clone size: .
D gene: .
V gene: TRBV7-6
J gene: TRBJ1-6
CDR3 protein: CASSLDRNSPLHF
CDR3 DNA: TGTGCCAGCAGCTTAGACAGGAATTCACCCCTCCACTTT

clone size: .
D gene: TRBD1
V gene: TRBV7-3
J gene: TRBJ1-1
CDR3 protein: CASSSDRGHTEAFF
CDR3 DNA: TGTGCCAGCAGCTCGGACAGGGGCCACACTGAAGCTTTCTTT

clone size: .
D gene: .
V gene: TRBV5-1
J gene: TRBJ2-3
CDR3 protein: CASSLGEATSTDTQYF
CDR3 DNA: TGCGCCAGCAGCTTGGGAGAGGCGACTAGCACAGATACGCAGTATTTT

clone size: .
D gene: TRBD1
V gene: TRBV30
J gene: TRBJ2-6
CDR3 protein: CAWSVPGGSGANVLTF
CDR3 DNA: TGTGCCTGGAGTGTACCAGGGGGTTCAGGGGCCAACGTCCTGACTTTC

clone size: few
D gene: TRBD1
V gene: TRBV5-4
J gene: TRBJ2-7
CDR3 protein: CASSSRDSPYEQYF
CDR3 DNA: TGTGCCAGCAGCTCACGGGACAGCCCCTACGAGCAGTACTTC

clone size: .
D gene: .
V gene: TRBV7-9
J gene: TRBJ2-7
CDR3 protein: CASSSQGHEQYF
CDR3 DNA: TGTGCCAGCAGCTCCCAGGGCCACGAGCAGTACTTC

clone size: .
D gene: .
V gene: TRBV4-1
J gene: TRBJ2-5
CDR3 protein: CASSQGAGSQETQYF
CDR3 DNA: TGCGCCAGCAGCCAAGGGGCGGGCAGTCAAGAGACCCAGTACTTC

clone size: .
D gene: .
V gene: TRBV5-4
J gene: TRBJ1-1
CDR3 protein: CASSPQGYTEAFF
CDR3 DNA: TGTGCCAGCAGCCCCCAGGGTTACACTGAAGCTTTCTTT

clone size: .
D gene: TRBD1
V gene: TRBV28
J gene: TRBJ2-5
CDR3 protein: CASLNGAKSMGQGHRKTQYF
CDR3 DNA: TGTGCCAGCCTGAACGGGGCGAAGAGTATGGGACAGGGTCATAGAAAGACCCAGTACTTC

clone size: .
D gene: TRBD2
V gene: TRBV4-2
J gene: TRBJ2-7
CDR3 protein: CASSRTTSGGVTSYEQYF
CDR3 DNA: TGTGCCAGCAGCCGAACCACCTCCGGGGGGGTTACGTCCTACGAGCAGTACTTC

clone size: .
D gene: TRBD1
V gene: TRBV2
J gene: TRBJ2-7
CDR3 protein: CASRDLGGTNYEQYF
CDR3 DNA: TGTGCCAGCAGGGACCTAGGGGGCACAAACTACGAGCAGTACTTC

clone size: few
D gene: .
V gene: TRBV14
J gene: TRBJ1-1
CDR3 protein: CASSQGLRTASFF
CDR3 DNA: TGTGCCAGCAGCCAAGGTTTAAGGACAGCGTCTTTCTTT

clone size: .
D gene: .
V gene: TRBV5-4
J gene: TRBJ1-6
CDR3 protein: CASSLDRGASHSPLHF
CDR3 DNA: TGTGCCAGCAGTTTGGATCGGGGGGCGTCCCATTCACCCCTCCACTTT

clone size: .
D gene: .
V gene: TRBV5-6
J gene: TRBJ2-5
CDR3 protein: CASSPYMSQAGETQYF
CDR3 DNA: TGTGCCAGCAGCCCGTACATGTCACAGGCGGGGGAGACCCAGTACTTC

clone size: .
D gene: .
V gene: TRBV6-1
J gene: TRBJ2-7
CDR3 protein: CASSEEQDSPYEQYF
CDR3 DNA: TGTGCCAGCAGTGAAGAGCAAGACAGCCCCTACGAGCAGTACTTC

clone size: .
D gene: TRBD1
V gene: TRBV6-5
J gene: TRBJ1-2
CDR3 protein: CASSYSILDREGYTF
CDR3 DNA: TGTGCCAGCAGTTACTCGATACTTGACAGGGAAGGCTACACCTTC

clone size: once
D gene: TRBD2
V gene: TRBV5-1
J gene: TRBJ2-5
CDR3 protein: CASSFGGLAETQYF
CDR3 DNA: TGCGCCAGCAGCTTCGGGGGGTTGGCAGAGACCCAGTACTTC

clone size: .
D gene: .
V gene: TRBV11-2
J gene: TRBJ2-3
CDR3 protein: CASSLIPFTDTQYF
CDR3 DNA: TGTGCCAGCAGCCTAATCCCTTTCACAGATACGCAGTATTTT

clone size: .
D gene: .
V gene: TRBV18
J gene: TRBJ1-2
CDR3 protein: CASSVGSNYGYTF
CDR3 DNA: TGTGCCAGCTCAGTGGGCTCTAACTATGGCTACACCTTC

clone size: .
D gene: TRBD2
V gene: TRBV6-5
J gene: TRBJ2-7
CDR3 protein: CASHPAASGRYEQYF
CDR3 DNA: TGTGCCAGCCACCCGGCGGCTAGCGGGCGCTACGAGCAGTACTTC

clone size: .
D gene: TRBD2
V gene: TRBV7-2
J gene: TRBJ2-7
CDR3 protein: CASSLTSGSYEQYF
CDR3 DNA: TGTGCCAGCAGCTTGACTAGCGGCTCCTACGAGCAGTACTTC

clone size: .
D gene: .
V gene: TRBV5-1
J gene: TRBJ1-5
CDR3 protein: CASRETTGNQPQHF
CDR3 DNA: TGCGCCAGCAGGGAAACAACAGGGAATCAGCCCCAGCATTTT

clone size: few
D gene: .
V gene: TRBV19
J gene: TRBJ1-4
CDR3 protein: CASSWQDGEKLFF
CDR3 DNA: TGTGCCAGTAGTTGGCAGGATGGGGAAAAACTGTTTTTT

clone size: .
D gene: TRBD2
V gene: TRBV7-8
J gene: TRBJ2-5
CDR3 protein: CASSWLAGAEETQYF
CDR3 DNA: TGTGCCAGCAGCTGGCTAGCGGGGGCAGAAGAGACCCAGTACTTC

clone size: once
D gene: .
V gene: TRBV11-2
J gene: TRBJ1-2
CDR3 protein: CASSFTDFGYGYTF
CDR3 DNA: TGTGCCAGCAGCTTTACAGATTTTGGCTATGGCTACACCTTC

clone size: .
D gene: TRBD1
V gene: TRBV28
J gene: TRBJ1-2
CDR3 protein: CASSLLTGGYGYTF
CDR3 DNA: TGTGCCAGCAGTTTGTTAACAGGGGGCTATGGCTACACCTTC

clone size: .
D gene: TRBD1
V gene: TRBV5-1
J gene: TRBJ2-1
CDR3 protein: CASSLPDRDNEQFF
CDR3 DNA: TGCGCCAGCAGCCTCCCGGACAGGGACAATGAGCAGTTCTTC

clone size: .
D gene: TRBD1
V gene: TRBV4-1
J gene: TRBJ2-2
CDR3 protein: CASSQDTLGQGFTGELFF
CDR3 DNA: TGCGCCAGCAGCCAAGATACGCTCGGACAGGGGTTCACCGGGGAGCTGTTTTTT

clone size: .
D gene: TRBD1
V gene: TRBV6-6
J gene: TRBJ2-7
CDR3 protein: CASSYETGGDEQYF
CDR3 DNA: TGTGCCAGCAGTTACGAGACAGGGGGAGACGAGCAGTACTTC

clone size: .
D gene: TRBD1
V gene: TRBV2
J gene: TRBJ1-3
CDR3 protein: CASERDRTSSGNTIYF
CDR3 DNA: TGTGCCAGCGAGCGGGACAGGACTAGCTCTGGAAACACCATATATTTT

clone size: .
D gene: .
V gene: TRBV15
J gene: TRBJ2-7
CDR3 protein: CATSRAPGFRYEQYF
CDR3 DNA: TGTGCCACCAGCAGAGCTCCGGGTTTCCGCTACGAGCAGTACTTC

clone size: .
D gene: TRBD2
V gene: TRBV7-9
J gene: TRBJ2-1
CDR3 protein: CASSSWRGGRREEQFF
CDR3 DNA: TGTGCCAGCAGCTCGTGGCGGGGGGGAAGGCGGGAAGAGCAGTTCTTC

clone size: .
D gene: TRBD1
V gene: TRBV19
J gene: TRBJ1-2
CDR3 protein: CASSILRTGGAEGYTF
CDR3 DNA: TGTGCCAGTAGTATACTACGGACAGGGGGCGCGGAGGGCTACACCTTC

clone size: .
D gene: .
V gene: TRBV2
J gene: TRBJ2-3
CDR3 protein: CAGTTGEADTQYF
CDR3 DNA: TGTGCCGGCACGACGGGGGAGGCAGATACGCAGTATTTT

clone size: .
D gene: .
V gene: TRBV19
J gene: TRBJ2-2
CDR3 protein: CASNNYRTTGELFF
CDR3 DNA: TGTGCCAGTAATAATTACAGGACCACCGGGGAGCTGTTTTTT

clone size: .
D gene: TRBD1
V gene: TRBV5-1
J gene: TRBJ1-2
CDR3 protein: CASSLGGTGDYGYTF
CDR3 DNA: TGCGCCAGCAGCTTGGGGGGGACAGGAGACTATGGCTACACCTTC

clone size: medium-sized
D gene: .
V gene: TRBV4-1
J gene: TRBJ1-5
CDR3 protein: CASSQTQQGHQPQHF
CDR3 DNA: TGCGCCAGCAGCCAAACTCAACAGGGTCATCAGCCCCAGCATTTT

clone size: .
D gene: .
V gene: TRBV11-2
J gene: TRBJ2-7
CDR3 protein: CASSLQGKRWTYEQYF
CDR3 DNA: TGTGCCAGCAGCTTACAGGGTAAACGTTGGACCTACGAGCAGTACTTC

clone size: .
D gene: TRBD1
V gene: TRBV9
J gene: TRBJ1-2
CDR3 protein: CASSDGQGGNYGYTF
CDR3 DNA: TGTGCCAGCAGCGATGGACAGGGAGGGAACTATGGCTACACCTTC

clone size: .
D gene: TRBD1
V gene: TRBV5-4
J gene: TRBJ1-6
CDR3 protein: CASSLGGTVVNSPLHF
CDR3 DNA: TGTGCCAGCAGCTTGGGGGGGACAGTGGTTAATTCACCCCTCCACTTT

clone size: once
D gene: TRBD2
V gene: TRBV6-4
J gene: TRBJ2-6
CDR3 protein: CASSDSGGAGANVLTF
CDR3 DNA: TGTGCCAGCAGTGACTCGGGGGGGGCTGGGGCCAACGTCCTGACTTTC